The 4 T cell receptor beta chains in this list originate from one sample, sequenced in a study of cytomegalovirus exposure and HLA in healthy donors. Data came from immunoSEQ multiplex PCR; TCRdb stores just in-frame clones and leaves some out. The repertoire consists of some 250,000 clones, with around 91% occurring once and the leading ten covering 0.35% to 0.45%. Sequencing was carried out using PBMCs. These receptors all come from a woman aged 18-29 years in good health and CMV-seronegative.

The V gene is TRBV2, the J gene TRBJ1-3, with TRBD1 as a possible D gene (6 bases). This CDR3 has 15 residues. Looked up from germline, CDR1 is SNHLY and CDR2 is FYNNEI. V was trimmed by 4 bases and J by 0 bases, leaving 10 bases between them. The CDR3 DNA reads as TGTGCCAGCAGTGCGGACAGCCTCTCTGGAAACACCATATATTTT. Translation: CASSADSLSGNTIYF. Full variable domain (missing parts from reference TRBV2 and TRBJ1-3): EPEVTQTPSHQVTQMGQEVILRCVPISNHLYFYWYRQILGQKVEFLVSFYNNEISEKSEIFDDQFSVERPDGSNFTLKIRSTKLEDSAMYFCASSADSLSGNTIYFGEGSWLTVV.

This chain links TRBV7-9 with TRBJ2-7; 7 bases are shared with TRBD2. V lost 1 base and J lost 2; bases outside the gene matches: 2. The CDR3 is 14 residues long. In germline, CDR1 is SEHNR, CDR2 FQNEAQ (reference sequence). The CDR3 DNA sequence: TGTGCCAGCAGCTTAGACGGGGGGACCTACGAGCAGTACGTC. Amino acids: CASSLDGGTYEQYV.

The chain employs TRBV18 and TRBJ1-5; 7 nucleotides align to TRBD1. Germline V lookup: CDR1 KGHSH, CDR2 LQKENI. J was trimmed by 0 bases and V by 3 bases; bases with no gene match: 5. The CDR3 loop spans 16 amino acids. The CDR3 DNA is TGTGCCAGCTCACCGGGGACAGCTTATAGCAATCAGCCCCAGCATTTT. Encoded protein: CASSPGTAYSNQPQHF.

This clone was detected only a few times. In DNA form, the CDR3 reads TGTGCCAGCAATAAAGGGGGCTTGAATGAAAAACTGTTTTTT. This translates into CASNKGGLNEKLFF. The gene calls are TRBV2 and TRBJ1-4; TRBD1 matches at 7 bases. V was clipped by 7 bases and J by 5 bases; unmatched bases: 7. Germline V gene data show CDR1 as SNHLY and CDR2 as FYNNEI. This CDR3 is 14 amino acids long.